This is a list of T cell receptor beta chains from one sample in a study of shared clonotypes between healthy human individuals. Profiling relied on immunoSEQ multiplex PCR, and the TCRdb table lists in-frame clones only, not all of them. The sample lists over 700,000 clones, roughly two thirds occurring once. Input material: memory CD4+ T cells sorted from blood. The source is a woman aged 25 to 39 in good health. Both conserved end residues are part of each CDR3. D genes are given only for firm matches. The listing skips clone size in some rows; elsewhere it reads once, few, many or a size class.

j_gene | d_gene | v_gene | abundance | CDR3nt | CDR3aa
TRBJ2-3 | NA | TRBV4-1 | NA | TGCGCCAGCAGCCAAGATCGTTTTTACCCAGATACGCAGTATTTT | CASSQDRFYPDTQYF
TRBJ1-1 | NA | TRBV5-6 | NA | TGTGCCAGCAGCCCCGGGACTAGCGGTGCGGAAGCTTTCTTT | CASSPGTSGAEAFF
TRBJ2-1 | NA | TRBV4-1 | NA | TGCGCCAGCAGCCAAGACAGGTCAGGATTTTACAATGAGCAGTTCTTC | CASSQDRSGFYNEQFF
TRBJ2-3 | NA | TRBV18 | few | TGTGCCAGCTCACCAACAGAAGAAGCCACAGATACGCAGTATTTT | CASSPTEEATDTQYF
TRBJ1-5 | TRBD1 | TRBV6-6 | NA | TGTGCCACCCAAATCGGGACAGAGAATCAGCCCCAGCATTTT | CATQIGTENQPQHF
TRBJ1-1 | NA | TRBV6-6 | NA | TGTGCCAGCAGGGCCAGGATGAACACTGAAGCTTTCTTT | CASRARMNTEAFF
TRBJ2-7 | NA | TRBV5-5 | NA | TGTGCCAGCAGCTTCCGGGTTTACGAGCAGTACTTC | CASSFRVYEQYF
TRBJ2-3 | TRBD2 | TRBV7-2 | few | TGTGCCAGCAGCTTAGTAGGGACTAGCGGCACAGATACGCAGTATTTT | CASSLVGTSGTDTQYF
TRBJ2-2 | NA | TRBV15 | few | TGTGCCACCAGCAGAGTCCAGAACACCGGGGAGCTGTTTTTT | CATSRVQNTGELFF
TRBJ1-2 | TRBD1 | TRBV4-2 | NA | TGTGCCAGCAGCCGAGACAGGGGGCGCGACTATGGCTACACCTTC | CASSRDRGRDYGYTF
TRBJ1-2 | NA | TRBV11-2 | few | TGTGCCAGCAGCCTTGACCGGACGGCTGGCTACACCTTC | CASSLDRTAGYTF
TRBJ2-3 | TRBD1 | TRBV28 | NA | TGTGCCAGCTCAGGGGGCGGCCCAACGCGTACTGCGCAGTATTTT | CASSGGGPTRTAQYF